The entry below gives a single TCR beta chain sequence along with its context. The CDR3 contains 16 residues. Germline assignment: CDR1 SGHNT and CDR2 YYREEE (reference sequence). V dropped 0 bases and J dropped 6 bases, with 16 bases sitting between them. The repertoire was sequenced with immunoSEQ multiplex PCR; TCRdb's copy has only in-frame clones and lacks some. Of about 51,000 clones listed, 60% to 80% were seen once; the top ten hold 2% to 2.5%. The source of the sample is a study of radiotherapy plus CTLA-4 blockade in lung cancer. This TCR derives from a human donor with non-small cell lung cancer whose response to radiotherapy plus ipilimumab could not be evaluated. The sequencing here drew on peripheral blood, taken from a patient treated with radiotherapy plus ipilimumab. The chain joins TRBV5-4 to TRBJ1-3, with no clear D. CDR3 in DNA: TGTGCCAGCAGCTTGGGGGAGTCGAGGAATTTAAACACCATATATTTT. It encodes CASSLGESRNLNTIYF.